This paragraph reports one T cell receptor beta chain. Other DNA sequences in the sample encode the same CDR3. Here immunoSEQ multiplex PCR was the method, and the copy in TCRdb shows in-frame clones only, minus some. Its listing shows about 140,000 clones. Germline V gives CDR1 SGDLS, CDR2 YYNGEE. This CDR3 is built from 13 residues. The ends were cut back, 0 bases at V and 3 bases at J, with 6 bases in the middle. The data stem from a study of T cell responses to AZD1222 COVID-19 vaccine. The source of this sequence is an adult in good health. The sample consisted of peripheral blood. The V and J genes are TRBV9 and TRBJ1-1, with D unresolved. The CDR3 DNA reads TGTGCCAGCAGCGTAGCTGGGGACACTGAAGCTTTCTTT. It is translated as CASSVAGDTEAFF.